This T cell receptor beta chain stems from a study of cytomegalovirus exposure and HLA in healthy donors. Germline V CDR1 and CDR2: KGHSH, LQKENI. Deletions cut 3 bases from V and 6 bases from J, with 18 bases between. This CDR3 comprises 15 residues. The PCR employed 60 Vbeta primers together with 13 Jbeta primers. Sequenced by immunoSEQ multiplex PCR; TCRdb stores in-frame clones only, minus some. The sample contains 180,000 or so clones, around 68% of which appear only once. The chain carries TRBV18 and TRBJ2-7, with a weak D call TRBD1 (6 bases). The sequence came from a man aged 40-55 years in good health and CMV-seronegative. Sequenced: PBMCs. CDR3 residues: CASSPAGTGQPEQYF. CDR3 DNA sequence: TGTGCCAGCTCACCGGCCGGTACAGGGCAACCCGAGCAGTACTTC. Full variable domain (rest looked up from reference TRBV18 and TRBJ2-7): NAGVMQNPRHLVRRRGQEARLRCSPMKGHSHVYWYRQLPEEGLKFMVYLQKENIIDESGMPKERFSAEFPKEGPSILRIQQVVRGDSAAYFCASSPAGTGQPEQYFGPGTRLTVT.